The clone carrying this T cell receptor (beta chain) has at least ten counts. The antigen remains unidentified. This CDR3 region has 15 residues. V gave up 0 bases and J gave up 3 bases, with 9 bases separating them. Looked up from germline, CDR1 is LNHNV and CDR2 is YYDKDF (reference sequence). This entry belongs to a study of T-cell reconstitution after alpha-beta-depleted transplantation in children. Study observations and caveats: After one year, T-cell counts and TCRbeta diversity mostly came from new T cells. It was reported that alpha-beta T cells came from several hundred expanded graft clones (about two months after transplant). Some patients' high day-60 TCRbeta diversity was traced to surviving recipient T cells and thymic progenitors.

This sample's TCRbeta library carried unique molecular identifier barcodes. Via MiXCR, TCRdb re-called the PCR reads, giving one row per CDR3 protein. The sample comprises 200,000 or so distinct CDR3 sequences, roughly 6.3% of which are singletons, and about 4.4% rests with the top ten. The gene calls are TRBV15 and TRBJ1-5; no reliable D call. The specimen comprised PBMCs, sampled before TCRalphabeta/CD19-depleted stem cell transplant. The source of this sequence is a girl less than two years old with combined immunodeficiency, due to receive a stem cell transplant. The CDR3 is CATSRDGLNNQPQHF. CDR3 coding DNA: TGTGCCACCAGCAGAGATGGACTAAACAATCAGCCCCAGCATTTT.